This TCR beta chain is drawn from a study of blood T cell repertoires in COVID-19. Across the whole study: Collection of acute and convalescent COVID-19 samples took place in the United States, Italy and Spain. Sources were T cells, B-cell-depleted T cells, or PBMCs; the material itself was cDNA or gDNA.

CDR1 and CDR2 from the germline V gene are SGHAT and FQDESV (reference sequence). CDR3 length equals 13 residues. V lost 10 bases, J lost 3 bases, and 4 bases stayed unmatched. Data came from immunoSEQ multiplex PCR; TCRdb stores just in-frame clones and leaves some out. The sample includes roughly 100,000 clones, 81% of them seen just once. Sequenced input: peripheral blood. This clonotype was sampled from a man older than 75 with acute or convalescent COVID-19. The chain has TRBV11-1 and TRBJ2-1; TRBD1 agrees at 9 bases. CDR3 sequence (DNA): TGTGCCACCTCGGACAGGGGCTACAATGAGCAGTTCTTC. This codes for CATSDRGYNEQFF. Looking up the rest from reference TRBV11-1 and TRBJ2-1 gives the full variable domain: EAEVAQSPRYKITEKSQAVAFWCDPISGHATLYWYRQILGQGPELLVQFQDESVVDDSQLPKDRFSAERLKGVDSTLKIQPAELGDSAMYLCATSDRGYNEQFFGPGTRLTVL.